The 15 T cell receptor beta chains in this list originate from one sample, sequenced in a study of molecular identifiers for immune sequencing clone quantification. TCRdb passed the PCR reads through MiXCR, listing each CDR3 protein once. The sample includes 460,000 or so distinct CDR3 sequences, less than 30% of them seen just once. The specimen was naive CD8+ T cells from blood, with Jurkat cell RNA spiked in. Subset defined: FACS-sorted CD8+CD4-CCR7+CD45RA+ naive T cells. All receptors derive from a human donor in good health. Some libraries in this study had Jurkat cell RNA spiked in.

Turning to this clonotype: A read error is possible here, since a much larger clone lies one base away. Since no conserved phenylalanine or tryptophan closes the CDR3, a read error is the likely cause. This chain uses TRBV6-5 with TRBJ2-5; D gene uncertain. The CDR3 runs to 13 residues. V was cut by 5 bases and J by 6 bases, with 13 bases left in between. Germline V gives CDR1 MNHEY, CDR2 SVGAGI. The CDR3 bases are TGTGCCAGCAGTGACCGGCCCCCCAAGACCCAGTACCTC. Amino acid sequence: CASSDRPPKTQYL.

Turning to this clonotype: The conserved closing phenylalanine or tryptophan is absent in this CDR3, likely reflecting a read error. This rearrangement joins TRBV5-6 to TRBJ2-3, with D hard to call. TRBJ1-5 matches the DNA end more closely, so the J call is doubtful. Germline V gene lookup returns CDR1 SGHDT and CDR2 YYEEEE. The CDR3 has 13 amino acids. CDR3 sequence (DNA): TGTGCCAGCAGCTCCCATCCTACAGATACGCAGCATTCT. Protein product: CASSSHPTDTQHS.

V usage is TRBV6-2 or TRBV6-3 and J usage is TRBJ1-1; TRBD1 matches 7 bases. The CDR3 extends over 13 amino acids. CDR1 and CDR2 from the germline V gene are MNHEY and SVGEGT. The V gene end was trimmed by 5 bases and the J gene end by 6 bases; junction bases not matched to a gene: 6. The DNA of the CDR3 is TGTGCCAGCAGTGAACCGGGACAGCCTGAAGCTTTCTTT. Amino acids: CASSEPGQPEAFF.

This clonotype was seen repeatedly, ten times or more. The chain has TRBV7-9 and TRBJ1-1; D unclear. Between the trimmed V and J ends, which lost 0 bases and 8 bases, there was a span of 10 bases. CDR1 and CDR2 from the germline V gene are SEHNR and FQNEAQ (reference sequence). The CDR3 totals 13 residues. The CDR3 coding sequence is TGTGCCAGCAGCTTAGCGCCGGTGAACGAAGCTTTCTTT. Translating it yields CASSLAPVNEAFF.

This clonotype was seen a few times. The chain joins TRBV11-2 to TRBJ2-7; TRBD2 might be the D (6 bases). This CDR3 has 15 residues. Looked up from germline, CDR1 is SGHAT and CDR2 is FQNNGV. V shed 5 bases and J shed 2 bases, with 16 bases lying between them. The DNA of the CDR3 is TGTGCCAGCAGCCAAGCCCAGTGGGAGGCCTACGAGCAGTACTTC. Residues: CASSQAQWEAYEQYF.

Many counts were recorded for this clonotype. The J gene is TRBJ1-4, the V gene TRBV7-8; tentatively, D is TRBD1 (5 bases). The CDR3 covers 16 residues. V was trimmed by 5 bases and J by 6 bases, leaving 19 bases between them. The germline V gene encodes CDR1 SGHVS and CDR2 FQNEAQ. The CDR3 is CASSMAGTPVYEKLFF. The CDR3 DNA reads TGTGCCAGCAGCATGGCAGGGACCCCGGTGTATGAAAAACTGTTTTTT.

This clonotype has only a few counts. Germline and junction disagree at one end, which may indicate a read error. The chain combines TRBV5-3 with TRBJ2-7; possible D gene TRBD1, 6 bases. TRBV5-3 is placed among ORFs of uncertain function. There are 15 residues in the CDR3. CDR3 region: CASSLSAGAPYEQYF. In DNA, the CDR3 is TGTGCCAGCAGCTTGTCGGCAGGGGCGCCCTACGAGCAGTACTTC.

About this clonotype itself: Possible read error: a much larger clone is one base away. The rearrangement uses TRBV20-1 and TRBJ2-7, with 7 bases aligning to TRBD1. From germline, CDR1 is DFQATT and CDR2 SNEGSKA (reference sequence). This CDR3 contains 12 residues. CDR3 region: CIANRGRNEQYF. In DNA, the CDR3 is TGCATCGCAAATAGGGGGCGCAACGAGCAGTACTTC.

This clonotype appeared many times. The chain employs TRBV5-6 and TRBJ2-7; D uncertain. Germline loops: CDR1 SGHDT, CDR2 YYEEEE. The CDR3 consists of 12 residues. V lost 3 bases and J 2 bases, leaving 6 bases between the germline ends. CDR3 amino acids: CASSSATYEQYF. CDR3 coding DNA: TGTGCCAGCAGCTCGGCTACCTACGAGCAGTACTTC.

V is TRBV18 and J is TRBJ2-1; no clear D. CDR1 is KGHSH, CDR2 LQKENI, per germline. Trimming cost V 0 bases and J 15 bases, with 12 bases left between them. This CDR3 spans 12 amino acids. CDR3 loop: CASSPPWKGSFF. The DNA for the CDR3 is TGTGCCAGCTCACCACCGTGGAAGGGATCGTTCTTC. Variable domain in full (rest from reference TRBV18 and TRBJ2-1): NAGVMQNPRHLVRRRGQEARLRCSPMKGHSHVYWYRQLPEEGLKFMVYLQKENIIDESGMPKERFSAEFPKEGPSILRIQQVVRGDSAAYFCASSPPWKGSFFGPGTRLTVL.

Concerning this clonotype itself: Because the CDR3 is missing its conserved closing phenylalanine or tryptophan, this is likely a read error. Written as DNA, the CDR3 is TGTGCCACGGGGGGTAGCGCAGATACGCAGTATTTA. Its protein product is CATGGSADTQYL. The chain joins TRBV19 to TRBJ2-3, with 7 bases lining up with TRBD2. This CDR3 region has 12 residues. Trimming took 10 bases from V and 4 from J; bases not matched to a gene: 5. Germline values: CDR1 LNHDA, CDR2 SQIVND (reference sequence).

This clonotype was counted ten times or more. The V and J genes are TRBV12-3 or TRBV12-4 and TRBJ2-7, with TRBD2 matching over 9 bases. The CDR3 has 17 amino acids. J gave up 0 bases and V 1 base, and 7 bases lay outside the gene matches. The CDR3 loop reads CASSLGRLAVASYEQYF. CDR3 coding DNA: TGTGCCAGCAGTTTAGGAAGACTAGCGGTAGCCTCCTACGAGCAGTACTTC.

This clonotype was seen more than once but under ten times. The gene calls are TRBV19 and TRBJ2-2; a possible D gene is TRBD2 (5 bases). The CDR3 has 12 amino acids. With 8 bases removed from V and 5 bases from J, the gap between germline ends came to 9 bases. CDR1 is LNHDA and CDR2 is SQIVND in the germline V gene (reference sequence). CDR3 loop: CASRTRTGELFF. In DNA, the CDR3 is TGTGCCAGTCGGACTCGTACCGGGGAGCTGTTTTTT.

The chain employs TRBV10-3 and TRBJ2-1; 12 bases match TRBD2. The CDR3 is made up of 15 amino acids. V was clipped by 2 bases and J by 5 bases; unmatched bases: 1. Germline CDR1 and CDR2: ENHRY and SYGVKD. The CDR3 protein is CAISERLAGDNEQFF. The DNA for the CDR3 is TGTGCCATCAGTGAGAGACTAGCGGGGGACAATGAGCAGTTCTTC.

This clonotype was detected many times. V gene TRBV27 combines with J gene TRBJ2-6; no reliable D call. The CDR3 runs to 17 residues. CDR1 and CDR2 (germline): MNHEY, SMNVEV (reference sequence). The ends were cut back, 2 bases at V and 2 bases at J, with 13 bases in the middle. CDR3 in DNA: TGTGCCAGCAGTTTAGGTGGGTCTTTTGCTGGGGCCAACGTCCTGACTTTC. This gives the protein CASSLGGSFAGANVLTF.